A single sample is the source of the 5 T cell receptor beta chains below, sequenced in a study of Ad26.COV2.S vaccination and SARS-CoV-2 variants. Treatment noted: around 19 received Ad26.COV2.S at low or high dose, single or two shots; about 5 received placebo; per-sample allocation not given. Vaccine and placebo recipients were sampled on day 63 after the first injection. The protocol was immunoSEQ multiplex PCR, while the TCRdb copy is restricted to in-frame clones and leaves out a portion. The sample lists 300,000 to 350,000 clones, about nine tenths seen once, with around 5% in the top ten. This sample comprised peripheral blood, obtained in a trial of Ad26.COV2.S vaccine versus placebo. The receptors originated from a person between 18 and 60 years old who received the Ad26.COV2.S COVID-19 vaccine or a placebo.

The rearrangement links TRBV11-2 to TRBJ2-7, with D tentatively TRBD1 or TRBD2 (5 bases each). V was pared by 5 bases and J by 1 base, with 12 bases between. This CDR3 has 14 residues. CDR1 and CDR2 from the germline V gene are SGHAT and FQNNGV. The CDR3 region has the DNA TGTGCCAGCAGCCCTTCATGGGGGTCCTACGAGCAGTACTTC. This gives the protein CASSPSWGSYEQYF.

The chain couples TRBV4-3 to TRBJ2-7; no clear D gene. CDR3 length: 13 amino acids. Trimming took off 0 bases at V and 6 bases at J, with 9 bases between the two ends. In germline, CDR1 is LGHNA, CDR2 YSLEER. CDR3 loop: CASSQEIETEQYV. The CDR3 nucleotides are TGCGCCAGCAGCCAAGAGATCGAAACCGAGCAGTACGTC.

Comments on this clone: Other DNA sequences from this sample encode an identical CDR3 as well. The chain combines TRBV5-1 with TRBJ2-2; D tentatively fits TRBD1 or TRBD2 (5 bases each). The CDR3 totals 16 residues. V lost 0 bases to trimming and J lost 5 bases, with 14 bases between them. Germline CDR1 is SGHRS and CDR2 is YFSETQ. CDR3: CASSLGGTVATGELFF. Written as DNA, the CDR3 is TGCGCCAGCAGCTTGGGAGGGACGGTGGCAACCGGGGAGCTGTTTTTT.

The chain employs TRBV27 and TRBJ2-3; 7 nucleotides agree with TRBD1. V was clipped by 0 bases and J by 1 base; unmatched bases: 13. The CDR3 is 19 residues long. Germline CDR1 MNHEY, CDR2 SMNVEV (reference sequence). The CDR3 region has the DNA TGTGCCAGCAGTTTATCGCCCCCTCTGACAGGGATCGGCACAGATACGCAGTATTTT. Translating gives CASSLSPPLTGIGTDTQYF.

V gene TRBV7-2 combines with J gene TRBJ2-5, with D hard to call. Trimming cost V 5 bases and J 6 bases, with 13 bases left between them. The V gene's germline CDR1 is SGHTA and CDR2 FQGNSA. This CDR3 is 13 amino acids long. The CDR3 loop is CASSRTGAKTQYF. CDR3 in DNA: TGTGCCAGCAGCCGTACGGGCGCGAAGACCCAGTACTTC.